This T cell receptor (beta chain) was captured by sequencing in a study of blood T cell repertoires in COVID-19 (TCRdb year 2020). Study-level background: Samples from collaborators originated in the United States, Italy and Spain and spanned both the acute and convalescent phases of COVID-19. The material from the prospective study consisted of cDNA or gDNA derived from T cells, B-cell-depleted T cells, or PBMCs. The dataset comprised deeply sampled blood TCRbeta repertoires from subjects exposed to, actively infected with, or recovered from COVID-19. The repertoires were released in a freely available public database meant as a resource for research on the immune response to SARS-CoV-2. Samples were obtained from the ongoing ImmuneRACE study (first 160 participants) and from over 1,000 subjects provided by 6 global collaborators. Sample metadata almost always included a de-identified subject ID, COVID-19 status, age in years and sex. Where available, HLA class I and class II types were taken from metadata supplied by the sample provider and were not determined by assay-based typing. The full study reports these points: Clinical and demographic metadata were provided uncurated, with the amount varying by source and participant.

The immunoSEQ Assay, a bias-controlled multiplex PCR, was used to amplify TCRbeta CDR3 regions from genomic DNA. Under the source paper's analysis protocol: The number of nucleated cells in each sample was estimated from the amplification of reference gene primers within the assay. Sequence reads were collapsed and filtered to measure the absolute abundance of every unique TCRbeta CDR3 rearrangement. For each sample, productive Simpson clonality was calculated by taking the square root of Simpson's diversity index across productive rearrangements. Not all clones reach the TCRdb copy of this immuneACCESS table, which keeps in-frame sequences only. Checked studies attribute under half of the gap to unresolved V genes and leave the rest unexplained. The V and J calls and clone size were taken over from that table, and D and trimming were inferred from the DNA. Recorded for this sample are 450,000 to 500,000 clones; 70% to 90% of them occurred a single time. Together, the top ten hold 3.2% of the sample.

The collaborating institutions used their own protocols to collect whole blood in K2EDTA tubes. For TCRbeta analysis, collaborators shipped samples as frozen whole blood, isolated PBMCs, or DNA extracted from either of those sample types. CDR1 and CDR2, per the germline V gene, are LGHNA and YSLEER. The junction carries 10 bases between V and J, which are trimmed by 0 bases and 2 bases respectively. The CDR3 goes from the cysteine to the phenylalanine over 15 residues. Only CDR3 DNA is held: 45 bases, read in frame from base 1. In its sample, this clone was seen a few times. The specificity of this receptor is unknown. Qualities for individual bases were not recorded, and no much larger clone is one base off.

The specimen was peripheral blood. The sequence was obtained from a human donor in a cohort sampled during active COVID-19. The rearrangement combines TRBV4-3 with TRBJ1-2, and perhaps TRBD1 as D gene, on 5 matching bases. For the CDR3, the sequence is CASSQDWGSNYGYTF. The base sequence is TGCGCCAGCAGCCAAGACTGGGGCAGCAACTATGGCTACACCTTC.